Listed below are T cell receptor beta chains from one sample, sequenced in a study of T cells in Graves' hyperthyroidism and ophthalmopathy. TCRdb redid the calling of the multiplex PCR reads with MiXCR, one entry per CDR3 protein. The sample records over 650,000 distinct CDR3 sequences, just under 45% being singletons. The sequenced material came from peripheral blood or thyroid tissue (not recorded which). These receptors were collected from an adult man with Graves' disease, either hyperthyroidism or ophthalmopathy (not recorded which). The CDR3 runs from the conserved cysteine through the conserved F or W. D genes are given only for firm matches. Size is omitted from some rows. Given values are once, few, many or a class for expanded clones.

TRBV6-2/TRBV6-3	TRBJ2-7	NA	NA	CASSYRYGDIGARNYEQYF	TGTGCCAGCAGTTACCGATACGGGGACATTGGGGCTCGGAACTACGAGCAGTACTTC
TRBV10-3	TRBJ1-6	NA	NA	CARGRQAYNSPLHF	TGTGCTAGAGGTCGGCAGGCCTATAATTCACCCCTCCACTTT
TRBV20-1	TRBJ1-1	TRBD1	NA	CSARLTGGSEAFF	TGCAGTGCTAGACTTACAGGGGGATCTGAAGCTTTCTTT
TRBV29-1	TRBJ2-7	NA	few	CSARRESSYEQYF	TGCAGCGCGCGCCGGGAAAGCTCCTACGAGCAGTACTTC
TRBV20-1	TRBJ2-7	TRBD1	NA	CSASSVQGAYEQYF	TGCAGTGCCAGCAGTGTACAGGGGGCCTACGAGCAGTACTTC
TRBV10-2	TRBJ1-6	NA	NA	CASRVRGGNSPLHF	TGTGCCAGCAGGGTCAGGGGAGGTAATTCACCCCTCCACTTT
TRBV20-1	TRBJ1-2	TRBD1	NA	CSAERGQRSYGYTF	TGCAGTGCGGAAAGGGGACAGCGAAGCTATGGCTACACCTTC
TRBV9	TRBJ1-4	NA	many	CASSVRGREKLFF	TGTGCCAGCAGCGTAAGAGGGAGGGAAAAACTGTTTTTT
TRBV6-5	TRBJ1-6	NA	NA	CASSSGVNNSPLHF	TGTGCCAGCAGTTCTGGGGTAAATAATTCACCCCTCCACTTT
TRBV2	TRBJ1-2	NA	NA	CATLKRDRDTANYGYTF	TGTGCCACCTTAAAAAGGGACCGGGACACAGCTAACTATGGCTACACCTTC
TRBV5-8	TRBJ1-4	NA	many	CASSADEAATNEKLFF	TGTGCCAGCAGCGCGGACGAGGCTGCAACTAATGAAAAACTGTTTTTT
TRBV29-1	TRBJ1-4	NA	NA	CSAEGGGDHTVEKLFF	TGCAGCGCTGAGGGCGGCGGGGATCATACGGTCGAAAAACTGTTTTTT
TRBV2	TRBJ2-2	TRBD1	few	CASSGTGGLANTGELFF	TGTGCCAGCAGTGGTACAGGGGGCCTTGCGAACACCGGGGAGCTGTTTTTT
TRBV2	TRBJ1-5	NA	many	CASSGSTIAQPQHF	TGTGCCAGCAGCGGATCTACCATAGCTCAGCCCCAGCATTTT
TRBV7-9	TRBJ1-5	NA	NA	CASSLLPAAPNQPQHF	TGTGCCAGCAGCTTGCTTCCTGCAGCCCCTAATCAGCCCCAGCATTTT
TRBV10-3	TRBJ1-1	TRBD1	NA	CAISAGDREGTEAFF	TGTGCCATCAGTGCGGGAGACAGGGAAGGTACTGAAGCTTTCTTT
TRBV7-8	TRBJ1-6	TRBD1	few	CASRARQGLGSPLHF	TGTGCCAGCAGGGCCCGACAGGGTTTAGGTTCACCCCTCCACTTT
TRBV2	TRBJ2-5	NA	few	CASSLGTLTQETQYF	TGTGCCAGCAGCTTGGGCACTCTCACACAAGAGACCCAGTACTTC
TRBV14	TRBJ1-6	NA	NA	CASSQERHYSSPLHF	TGTGCCAGCAGCCAAGAGCGGCATTACAGTTCACCCCTCCACTTT
TRBV7-4	TRBJ1-6	NA	few	CASSSVGGVGPLHF	TGTGCCAGCAGCTCCGTCGGAGGGGTGGGACCCCTCCACTTT
TRBV7-9	TRBJ1-1	NA	NA	CASSPGQAGDTEAFF	TGTGCCAGCAGCCCGGGACAAGCAGGGGACACTGAAGCTTTCTTT
TRBV13	TRBJ2-7	TRBD2	many	CASSHGTSVGEQYF	TGTGCCAGCAGCCACGGGACTAGCGTAGGCGAGCAGTACTTC
TRBV10-3	TRBJ1-1	TRBD1	many	CANRQGATEAFF	TGTGCCAATCGACAGGGAGCAACTGAAGCTTTCTTT
TRBV20-1	TRBJ1-1	NA	NA	CSASRNSGAGAFF	TGCAGTGCTAGTCGGAATTCGGGGGCCGGTGCTTTCTTT
TRBV10-2	TRBJ1-2	TRBD1	once	CASSSLGQAGYGYTF	TGCGCCAGCAGTTCCCTCGGACAGGCAGGCTATGGCTACACCTTC
TRBV7-9	TRBJ2-7	TRBD1	NA	CASGTGSSVDEQYF	TGTGCCAGCGGGACAGGGTCCTCTGTAGACGAGCAGTACTTC
TRBV20-1	TRBJ1-4	TRBD1	NA	CSAMGQINEKLFF	TGCAGTGCTATGGGACAGATAAATGAAAAACTGTTTTTT
TRBV5-1	TRBJ1-6	TRBD1	NA	CASSPGAGGGGSPLHF	TGCGCCAGCAGCCCCGGAGCAGGGGGCGGAGGTTCACCCCTCCACTTT
TRBV7-2	TRBJ1-6	NA	many	CASSLGSGQGTSPLHF	TGTGCCAGCAGCTTAGGGTCTGGGCAGGGGACTTCACCCCTCCACTTT
TRBV24-1	TRBJ1-5	TRBD1	many	CATSDTRDRGNQPQHF	TGTGCCACCAGTGATACCCGAGACAGGGGGAATCAGCCCCAGCATTTT
TRBV19	TRBJ2-7	NA	few	CASSETGHPPPRQYF	TGTGCCAGTAGTGAGACAGGTCATCCCCCTCCAAGGCAGTACTTC
TRBV6-6	TRBJ1-3	NA	few	CASSEEYGFRNTIYF	TGTGCCAGCAGTGAAGAGTACGGGTTCCGAAACACCATATATTTT
TRBV29-1	TRBJ1-2	NA	NA	CSLEDSQGSNGYTF	TGCAGCTTGGAGGATTCGCAGGGGAGCAATGGCTACACCTTC
TRBV9	TRBJ2-5	NA	NA	CASSLEGGQFGGETQYF	TGTGCCAGCAGCTTAGAGGGCGGACAGTTCGGGGGGGAGACCCAGTACTTC
TRBV13	TRBJ1-1	NA	NA	CASSQYGTANTEAFF	TGTGCCAGCAGCCAGTACGGGACCGCGAACACTGAAGCTTTCTTT
TRBV20-1	TRBJ2-7	NA	NA	CSASPPPYNRYEQYF	TGCAGTGCTAGCCCCCCCCCATACAACCGCTACGAGCAGTACTTC
TRBV14	TRBJ2-6	NA	NA	CASSAGYGSGANVLTF	TGTGCCAGCAGTGCTGGGTATGGCTCTGGGGCCAACGTCCTGACTTTC
TRBV7-8	TRBJ2-7	TRBD2	NA	CASSLGGGPAGDEQYF	TGTGCCAGCAGCTTAGGGGGGGGGCCAGCGGGGGACGAGCAGTACTTC
TRBV25-1	TRBJ1-2	TRBD1	NA	CAWVMDRGYGYTF	TGTGCCTGGGTTATGGACAGGGGATATGGCTACACCTTC
TRBV7-2	TRBJ1-2	NA	NA	CASSKLTIMLNGYTF	TGTGCCAGCAGCAAACTGACAATTATGCTGAATGGCTACACCTTC
TRBV2	TRBJ2-2	NA	few	CASSEMAANTGELFF	TGTGCCAGCAGTGAAATGGCAGCGAACACCGGGGAGCTGTTTTTT
TRBV7-8	TRBJ2-5	TRBD2	NA	CASSLVAGAGTQYF	TGTGCCAGCAGCTTAGTGGCGGGAGCGGGGACCCAGTACTTC
TRBV29-1	TRBJ2-7	NA	many	CSANHLQGYEQYF	TGCAGCGCCAACCACCTACAGGGTTACGAGCAGTACTTC
TRBV12-3/TRBV12-4	TRBJ2-5	TRBD1	NA	CASSPGQRRWETQYF	TGTGCCAGCAGTCCGGGACAGAGACGTTGGGAGACCCAGTACTTC
TRBV20-1	TRBJ1-5	NA	once	CSAPVGIHQPQHF	TGCAGTGCTCCTGTAGGGATTCATCAGCCCCAGCATTTT
TRBV19	TRBJ1-5	NA	NA	CASSIQGTNQPQHF	TGTGCCAGTAGTATTCAAGGGACCAATCAGCCCCAGCATTTT
TRBV19	TRBJ2-5	NA	few	CASSTLWYGEQETQYF	TGTGCCAGTAGTACCCTATGGTATGGGGAACAAGAGACCCAGTACTTC
TRBV5-1	TRBJ1-1	NA	few	CASSSNDGRAFF	TGCGCCAGCAGCTCGAACGACGGGCGAGCTTTCTTT
TRBV12-3/TRBV12-4	TRBJ2-5	NA	few	CASSPGLRETQYF	TGTGCCAGCTCACCAGGGCTCAGGGAGACCCAGTACTTC
TRBV29-1	TRBJ1-3	NA	many	CSVQLGRGNTIYF	TGCAGCGTACAACTCGGGCGCGGAAACACCATATATTTT
TRBV10-3	TRBJ1-5	NA	few	CAIKSQGNQPQHF	TGTGCCATCAAGTCCCAGGGAAATCAGCCCCAGCATTTT